The next 5 T cell receptor beta chains were all read from a single sample in a study of shared clonotypes between healthy human individuals. The protocol was immunoSEQ multiplex PCR, while the TCRdb copy is restricted to in-frame clones and leaves out a portion. This table holds about 2.4 million clones, roughly 93% found once. The sample taken for sequencing was naive CD4+ T cells from PBMCs. As to subset: CD45RA+ positively selected. The receptor set was obtained from a man between 18 and 29 years old in good health. Some clones in this sample may be carry-over from other donors' samples.

This rearrangement joins TRBV7-9 to TRBJ2-1, with 7 bases identical to TRBD1. V lost 2 bases, J lost 6 bases, and 7 bases stayed unmatched. There are 15 residues in the CDR3. The germline V gene has CDR1 SEHNR and CDR2 FQNEAQ (reference sequence). The CDR3 region has the DNA TGTGCCAGCAGCTTACTAGGGGGCCGGATCAATGAGCAGTTCTTC. As protein: CASSLLGGRINEQFF.

This clone was detected only once. J is TRBJ1-2 and V is TRBV27; 9 nucleotides agree with TRBD1. J lost 8 bases, V lost 6 bases, and 19 bases had no gene match. This CDR3 spans 17 amino acids. Germline CDR1 MNHEY, CDR2 SMNVEV (reference sequence). CDR3 protein: CASRKENRGLVFKGYTF. CDR3 bases: TGTGCCAGCAGAAAAGAGAACAGGGGGCTGGTGTTCAAGGGCTACACCTTC.

Points on this clone: The same CDR3 also results from other DNA sequences found in this sample. The chain links TRBV18 to TRBJ2-3, with D maybe TRBD2 (5 bases). The CDR3 consists of 14 residues. Trimming cost V 1 base and J 2 bases, with 7 bases left between them. The germline gives CDR1 KGHSH, CDR2 LQKENI. The CDR3 region is CASSPQRATDTQYF. The CDR3 DNA sequence: TGTGCCAGCTCACCACAGAGGGCCACAGATACGCAGTATTTT.

V is TRBV5-6 and J is TRBJ2-2; 9 positions agree with TRBD2. CDR3 size: 16 residues. The germline V gene has CDR1 SGHDT and CDR2 YYEEEE. Trimming took 2 bases from V and 4 from J; bases not matched to a gene: 6. CDR3 DNA: TGTGCCAGCAGCTTTTATAGCGGGAGTATCACCGGGGAGCTGTTTTTT. Translated, it gives CASSFYSGSITGELFF.

Worth noting for this clone: At the DNA level, this CDR3 is encoded by other sequences in the same sample as well. The V and J genes are TRBV5-1 and TRBJ2-1; 12 nucleotides line up with TRBD2. J gave up 1 base and V 2 bases, and 1 base lay outside the gene matches. The CDR3 length is 16 residues. In germline, CDR1 is SGHRS, CDR2 YFSETQ. CDR3: CASSFGLAGSYNEQFF. CDR3 nucleotide sequence: TGCGCCAGCAGCTTTGGACTAGCGGGGTCCTACAATGAGCAGTTCTTC.